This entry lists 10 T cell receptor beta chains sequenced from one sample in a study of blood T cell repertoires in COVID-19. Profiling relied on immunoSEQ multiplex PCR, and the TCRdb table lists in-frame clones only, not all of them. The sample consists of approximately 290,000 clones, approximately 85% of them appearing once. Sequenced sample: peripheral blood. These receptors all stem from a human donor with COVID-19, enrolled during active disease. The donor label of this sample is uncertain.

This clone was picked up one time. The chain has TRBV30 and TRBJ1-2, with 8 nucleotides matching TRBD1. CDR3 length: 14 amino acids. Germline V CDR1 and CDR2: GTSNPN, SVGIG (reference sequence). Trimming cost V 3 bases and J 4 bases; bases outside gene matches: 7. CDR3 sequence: CAWSGDRGIYGYTF. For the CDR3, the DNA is TGTGCCTGGAGCGGCGACAGGGGTATCTATGGCTACACCTTC.

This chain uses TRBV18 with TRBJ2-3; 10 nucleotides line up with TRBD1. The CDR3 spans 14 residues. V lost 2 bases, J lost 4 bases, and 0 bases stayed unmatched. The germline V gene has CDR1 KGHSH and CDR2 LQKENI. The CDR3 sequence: CASSPGTGADTQYF. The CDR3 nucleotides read TGTGCCAGCTCACCAGGGACAGGGGCAGATACGCAGTATTTT.

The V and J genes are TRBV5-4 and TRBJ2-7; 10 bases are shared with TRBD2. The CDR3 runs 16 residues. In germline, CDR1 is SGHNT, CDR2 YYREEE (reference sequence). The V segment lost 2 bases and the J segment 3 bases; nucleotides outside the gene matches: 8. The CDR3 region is CASSFSASGGLYEQYF. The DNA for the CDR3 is TGTGCCAGCAGCTTTTCGGCTAGCGGGGGACTCTACGAGCAGTACTTC. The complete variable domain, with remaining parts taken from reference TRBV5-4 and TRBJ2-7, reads ETGVTQSPTHLIKTRGQQVTLRCSSQSGHNTVSWYQQALGQGPQFIFQYYREEENGRGNFPPRFSGLQFPNYSSELNVNALELDDSALYLCASSFSASGGLYEQYFGPGTRLTVT.

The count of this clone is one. In DNA, the CDR3 is TGTGCCAGCAGCTCCCGGACTCGCCGGAATGAGCAGTTCTTC. Amino acid sequence: CASSSRTRRNEQFF. The V and J genes are TRBV11-3 and TRBJ2-1; a possible D gene is TRBD2 (5 bases). V shed 4 bases and J shed 7 bases, with 14 bases lying between them. This CDR3 contains 14 residues. Germline CDR1 and CDR2: SGHNT and YENEEA.

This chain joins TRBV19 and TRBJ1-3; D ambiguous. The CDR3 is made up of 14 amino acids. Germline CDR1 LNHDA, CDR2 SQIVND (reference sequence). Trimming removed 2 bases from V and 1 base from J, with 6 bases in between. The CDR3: CASSIRGSGNTIYF. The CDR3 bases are TGTGCCAGTAGTATACGGGGATCTGGAAACACCATATATTTT.

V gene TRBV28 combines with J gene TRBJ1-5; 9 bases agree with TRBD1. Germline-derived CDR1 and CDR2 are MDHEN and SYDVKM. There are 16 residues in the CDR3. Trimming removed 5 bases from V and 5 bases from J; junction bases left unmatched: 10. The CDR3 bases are TGTGCCAGCAGTCCCGGGGACAGGGTTTTGTATCAGCCCCAGCATTTT. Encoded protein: CASSPGDRVLYQPQHF.

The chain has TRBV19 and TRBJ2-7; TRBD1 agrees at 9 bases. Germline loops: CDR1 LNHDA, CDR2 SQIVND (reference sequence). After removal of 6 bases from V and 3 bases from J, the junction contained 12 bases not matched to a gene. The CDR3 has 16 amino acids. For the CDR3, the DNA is TGTGCCAGTAGCACCCGTTGGGACAGGGACCTCTACGAGCAGTACTTC. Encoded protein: CASSTRWDRDLYEQYF.

CDR3: CASSLTSGGTDTQYF. In DNA form, the CDR3 reads TGTGCCAGCAGCCTCACTAGCGGCGGCACAGATACGCAGTATTTT. J is TRBJ2-3 and V is TRBV7-3, with TRBD2 matching 8 bases. The CDR3 extends over 15 amino acids. Germline V lookup: CDR1 SGHTA, CDR2 FQGTGA. V shed 5 bases and J 1 base; nucleotides not matched to a gene: 5.

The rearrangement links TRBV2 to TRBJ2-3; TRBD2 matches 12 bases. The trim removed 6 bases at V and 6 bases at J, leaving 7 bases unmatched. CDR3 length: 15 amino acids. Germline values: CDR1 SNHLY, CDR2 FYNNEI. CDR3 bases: TGTGCCAGCAGCAACCTAGCGGGGGGGATGGATACGCAGTATTTT. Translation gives CASSNLAGGMDTQYF.

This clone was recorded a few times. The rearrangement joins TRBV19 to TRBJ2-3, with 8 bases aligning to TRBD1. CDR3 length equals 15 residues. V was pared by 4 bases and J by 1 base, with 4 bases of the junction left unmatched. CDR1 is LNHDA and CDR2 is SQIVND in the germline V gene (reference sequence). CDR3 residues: CASSRPGQGTDTQYF. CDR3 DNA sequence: TGTGCCAGTAGTAGACCGGGACAGGGCACAGATACGCAGTATTTT.